The table lists the clone carrying this TCR beta chain with a few counts. The authors ran a second PCR of about 6 to 11 cycles using a sample-barcoded 5' primer and a J-beta primer mix. TCRdb ran MiXCR on the 5' RACE reads and lists one entry per CDR3 protein. The sample lists over 750,000 distinct CDR3 sequences; approximately 25% were seen once. Trimming at V came to 10 bases and at J to 10 bases, leaving 19 bases not matched to a gene. The germline V gene has CDR1 SNHLY and CDR2 FYNNEI. CDR3 length: 15 amino acids. This sample stems from a study of blood T cells in healthy people across ages. These same records also appear under a second study, on T cells of mothers and their children. As reported in that work: Nine systemically healthy Caucasian donors: three mothers, six children. There were over 9.5 million TCR beta CDR3 reads from each mother and about 3 million from each child.

The material sequenced was blood. This receptor was taken from a boy between 10 and 17 years old in good health. The J gene is TRBJ2-1, the V gene TRBV2; 7 nucleotides agree with TRBD2. CDR3 DNA sequence: TGTGCCACCCACGATCCTGGGACTACCTCAGGCGAGCAGTTCTTC. It specifies CATHDPGTTSGEQFF.